This T cell receptor (beta chain) comes out of a study of blood T cell repertoires in COVID-19. Study context: Acute and convalescent COVID-19 specimens originated in the United States, Italy and Spain. In each case, the material was cDNA or gDNA derived from T cells, B-cell-depleted T cells, or PBMCs.

This clone was picked up one time. Seattle-derived patients entered the study during active infection and were followed longitudinally. As processed by the authors: From reference gene primer amplification, estimates of nucleated cell counts were derived. Produced via immunoSEQ multiplex PCR; TCRdb's table is partial and in-frame only. That table furnishes V, J and clone size, whereas the DNA furnished D and trimming. The sample records approximately 500,000 clones, less than 90% being singletons. The germline CDR1 and CDR2 sequences are SGDLS and YYNGEE. Trimming stripped 3 bases from V and 5 bases from J, with 14 bases between. The CDR3 spans 14 residues.

Sequencing used peripheral blood. The chain uses TRBV9 and TRBJ2-5, with D uncertain. This receptor was identified in a woman between 50 and 59 years old with COVID-19, enrolled during active disease. CDR3: CASSAGPSRETQYF. CDR3 coding DNA: TGTGCCAGCAGCGCCGGTCCCTCGAGGGAGACCCAGTACTTC.